This T cell receptor beta chain was documented in a study of CXCR3-negative and CXCR3-positive naive CD8 T cells. Study-wide context: Roughly 140 million TRB reads were obtained in total, which works out to about 1.5 +/- 0.3 million per library. Study outcomes and limitations: Comparably high diversity marked both naive subsets, whereas memory CD8+ cells had much lower diversity. CXCR3-negative naive cells had less hydrophobic TRB CDR3s than did CXCR3-positive naive cells.

TRB cDNA libraries were made by UMI-labeled 5' RACE. TCRdb re-called the 5' RACE reads and shows each CDR3 protein once, DNA omitted. The repertoire shows 90,000 to 150,000 distinct CDR3 sequences; the top ten hold approximately 0.4%. CDR1 and CDR2 from the germline V gene are SQVTM and ANQGSEA. CDR3 length: 15 residues. As regards this clonotype: Antigen: not known.

Investigators sorted each CD8+ T cell subset in triplicate, taking hundreds of thousands of cells each time. CD45RO-CCR7+CD27+CD95- marked naive CD8+ T cells. What was sequenced was naive CXCR3+ CD8+ T cells from blood. Specified subset: CD45RO-CCR7+CD27+CD95- naive CD8+ T cells expressing CXCR3 (TNR3+). V usage is TRBV29-1 and J usage is TRBJ2-7. This receptor was obtained from a human donor in good health. Some clones in this sample may be carry-over from other donors' samples. This CDR3 reads CSAENHGGSSYEQYF.